This is a list of T cell receptor beta chains from one sample in a study of cytomegalovirus exposure and HLA in healthy donors. Libraries were prepared by immunoSEQ multiplex PCR; TCRdb keeps only in-frame clonotypes and omits some of them. There are about 190,000 clones in the sample; over 80% occur only once, and over 1% lies in the top ten. Sequenced sample: PBMCs. Receptor source: a young man in good health and CMV-seronegative. Both conserved end residues are part of each CDR3. Each record gives: clone size, D gene, V gene, J gene, CDR3 protein, CDR3 DNA. The D gene is left open where the match is weak. Size is stated for part of the rows, as once, few or many counts, or as a class when the clone is expanded.

abundance: NA; d_gene: NA; v_gene: TRBV7-9; j_gene: TRBJ2-5; CDR3aa: CASESNPETQYF; CDR3nt: TGTGCCAGTGAGTCCAACCCAGAGACCCAGTACTTC
abundance: NA; d_gene: NA; v_gene: TRBV6-5; j_gene: TRBJ1-1; CDR3aa: CASSYSGGNTEAFF; CDR3nt: TGTGCCAGCAGTTACTCGGGGGGAAACACTGAAGCTTTCTTT
abundance: NA; d_gene: NA; v_gene: TRBV4-3; j_gene: TRBJ1-6; CDR3aa: CASSSYWGGALRSPLHF; CDR3nt: TGCGCCAGCAGCTCCTACTGGGGGGGGGCTCTTAGGTCACCCCTCCACTTT
abundance: NA; d_gene: NA; v_gene: TRBV29-1; j_gene: TRBJ1-1; CDR3aa: CSASKQGGTEAFF; CDR3nt: TGCAGCGCCTCGAAACAGGGTGGCACTGAAGCTTTCTTC
abundance: NA; d_gene: TRBD2; v_gene: TRBV6-1; j_gene: TRBJ2-5; CDR3aa: CASSERRLAGGGGQETQYF; CDR3nt: TGTGCCAGCAGTGAGCGCAGACTAGCGGGAGGCGGCGGCCAAGAGACCCAGTACTTC
abundance: NA; d_gene: TRBD2; v_gene: TRBV18; j_gene: TRBJ2-3; CDR3aa: CASSHVPGLAGVVTDTQYF; CDR3nt: TGTGCCAGCTCCCACGTCCCGGGACTAGCGGGAGTAGTCACAGATACGCAGTATTTT
abundance: NA; d_gene: NA; v_gene: TRBV28; j_gene: TRBJ1-2; CDR3aa: CASSFFRKEQGLYGYTF; CDR3nt: TGTGCCAGCAGTTTTTTCCGGAAAGAACAGGGCTTATATGGCTACACCTTC
abundance: NA; d_gene: NA; v_gene: TRBV10-2; j_gene: TRBJ1-4; CDR3aa: CASTASRQGNEKLFF; CDR3nt: TGCGCCAGTACAGCGAGCCGGCAGGGGAATGAAAAACTGTTTTTT
abundance: NA; d_gene: TRBD1; v_gene: TRBV2; j_gene: TRBJ2-3; CDR3aa: CASSLGQGPDTQYF; CDR3nt: TGTGCCAGCAGTTTGGGACAGGGACCAGATACGCAGTATTTT
abundance: NA; d_gene: TRBD1; v_gene: TRBV4-1; j_gene: TRBJ2-3; CDR3aa: CASSHPGTGATDTQYF; CDR3nt: TGCGCCAGCAGCCACCCCGGGACAGGGGCGACAGATACGCAGTATTTT
abundance: NA; d_gene: NA; v_gene: TRBV6-1; j_gene: TRBJ1-4; CDR3aa: CASVDSSTNEKLFF; CDR3nt: TGTGCCAGCGTCGACAGTTCAACTAATGAAAAACTGTTTTTT
abundance: NA; d_gene: TRBD1; v_gene: TRBV28; j_gene: TRBJ1-3; CDR3aa: CASHEQTGSFGNTIYF; CDR3nt: TGTGCCAGCCACGAGCAGACAGGGTCCTTTGGAAACACCATATATTTT
abundance: once; d_gene: TRBD1; v_gene: TRBV10-1; j_gene: TRBJ2-3; CDR3aa: CASSEEDRGDPDTQYF; CDR3nt: TGCGCCAGCAGTGAGGAGGACAGGGGGGACCCAGATACGCAGTATTTT
abundance: NA; d_gene: TRBD1; v_gene: TRBV4-3; j_gene: TRBJ1-1; CDR3aa: CASSQVDRTEAFF; CDR3nt: TGCGCCAGCAGCCAAGTGGACAGGACTGAAGCTTTCTTT
abundance: few; d_gene: NA; v_gene: TRBV13; j_gene: TRBJ2-1; CDR3aa: CASSFSSQTNEQFF; CDR3nt: TGTGCCAGCAGCTTCAGTAGCCAAACTAATGAGCAGTTCTTC
abundance: NA; d_gene: TRBD2; v_gene: TRBV4-1; j_gene: TRBJ2-7; CDR3aa: CASFGGATSYEQYF; CDR3nt: TGCGCCAGTTTCGGGGGGGCCACGTCCTACGAGCAGTACTTC
abundance: NA; d_gene: NA; v_gene: TRBV5-4; j_gene: TRBJ2-3; CDR3aa: CASSLASSGGSDTQYF; CDR3nt: TGTGCCAGCAGCTTGGCGAGTAGCGGTGGGTCTGATACGCAGTATTTT
abundance: NA; d_gene: TRBD2; v_gene: TRBV13; j_gene: TRBJ2-5; CDR3aa: CASRWTSGGAFGETQYF; CDR3nt: TGTGCCAGCAGGTGGACTAGCGGGGGGGCTTTCGGAGAGACCCAGTACTTC
abundance: NA; d_gene: NA; v_gene: TRBV4-1; j_gene: TRBJ1-5; CDR3aa: CASSRQEGQPQHF; CDR3nt: TGCGCCAGCAGCCGACAGGAAGGTCAGCCCCAGCATTTT
abundance: NA; d_gene: NA; v_gene: TRBV5-4; j_gene: TRBJ1-1; CDR3aa: CASSFGTWDTEAFF; CDR3nt: TGTGCCAGCAGCTTTGGGACATGGGACACTGAAGCTTTCTTT
abundance: NA; d_gene: NA; v_gene: TRBV28; j_gene: TRBJ2-3; CDR3aa: CASSLSAVSTDTQYF; CDR3nt: TGTGCCAGCAGTTTGTCAGCGGTGAGCACAGATACGCAGTATTTT
abundance: NA; d_gene: NA; v_gene: TRBV7-2; j_gene: TRBJ1-1; CDR3aa: CASSLVQGANTEAFF; CDR3nt: TGTGCCAGCAGCTTAGTTCAAGGAGCTAACACTGAAGCTTTCTTT
abundance: NA; d_gene: NA; v_gene: TRBV7-9; j_gene: TRBJ2-1; CDR3aa: CASSWTANEQFF; CDR3nt: TGTGCCAGCAGCTGGACAGCTAATGAGCAGTTCTTC
abundance: NA; d_gene: NA; v_gene: TRBV6-5; j_gene: TRBJ2-3; CDR3aa: CASSLQQGGKDTQYF; CDR3nt: TGTGCCAGCAGTCTTCAGCAGGGGGGTAAAGATACGCAGTATTTT
abundance: NA; d_gene: NA; v_gene: TRBV4-1; j_gene: TRBJ1-5; CDR3aa: CASSQAGGNQPQHF; CDR3nt: TGCGCCAGCAGCCAAGCGGGGGGCAATCAGCCCCAGCATTTT
abundance: NA; d_gene: NA; v_gene: TRBV7-9; j_gene: TRBJ2-6; CDR3aa: CASSRTTGSGANVLTF; CDR3nt: TGTGCCAGCAGCCGGACGACAGGATCTGGGGCCAACGTCCTGACTTTC
abundance: NA; d_gene: TRBD2; v_gene: TRBV4-1; j_gene: TRBJ2-7; CDR3aa: CASSQDSPGGSYEQYF; CDR3nt: TGCGCCAGCAGCCAAGATAGCCCGGGGGGCTCCTACGAGCAGTACTTC
abundance: NA; d_gene: TRBD1; v_gene: TRBV18; j_gene: TRBJ1-3; CDR3aa: CASSPRGQGRKSSGNTIYF; CDR3nt: TGTGCCAGCTCACCAAGGGGACAGGGACGTAAGAGCTCTGGAAACACCATATATTTT
abundance: NA; d_gene: NA; v_gene: TRBV18; j_gene: TRBJ1-2; CDR3aa: CASSPADSDGSTF; CDR3nt: TGTGCCAGCTCACCGGCGGACAGCGACGGATCCACCTTC
abundance: NA; d_gene: NA; v_gene: TRBV5-4; j_gene: TRBJ2-2; CDR3aa: CASSFDRLSGELFF; CDR3nt: TGTGCCAGCAGCTTTGACAGGCTCAGCGGGGAGCTGTTTTTT
abundance: NA; d_gene: TRBD2; v_gene: TRBV28; j_gene: TRBJ2-1; CDR3aa: CASSPGLAGVLYNEQFF; CDR3nt: TGTGCCAGCAGTCCCGGACTAGCGGGAGTATTATACAATGAGCAGTTCTTC
abundance: NA; d_gene: NA; v_gene: TRBV20-1; j_gene: TRBJ2-7; CDR3aa: CSALPQTGQYF; CDR3nt: TGCAGTGCCCTACCTCAGACTGGGCAGTACTTC
abundance: NA; d_gene: TRBD2; v_gene: TRBV6-5; j_gene: TRBJ2-1; CDR3aa: CATGRGGVGEQFF; CDR3nt: TGTGCCACCGGGCGGGGGGGCGTAGGGGAGCAGTTCTTC
abundance: NA; d_gene: TRBD2; v_gene: TRBV28; j_gene: TRBJ2-2; CDR3aa: CASRGVDGELFF; CDR3nt: TGTGCCAGCCGGGGGGTGGACGGGGAGCTGTTTTTT
abundance: NA; d_gene: NA; v_gene: TRBV28; j_gene: TRBJ1-4; CDR3aa: CASSAPTGDNEKLFF; CDR3nt: TGTGCCAGCAGTGCGCCGACAGGAGACAATGAAAAACTGTTTTTT
abundance: NA; d_gene: TRBD2; v_gene: TRBV28; j_gene: TRBJ2-2; CDR3aa: CASREREGSTGELFF; CDR3nt: TGTGCCAGCCGCGAGCGGGAGGGGAGTACCGGGGAGCTGTTTTTT
abundance: NA; d_gene: NA; v_gene: TRBV19; j_gene: TRBJ1-2; CDR3aa: CASSFGEFGYTF; CDR3nt: TGTGCCAGTAGTTTCGGGGAATTTGGCTACACCTTC
abundance: NA; d_gene: NA; v_gene: TRBV7-8; j_gene: TRBJ2-2; CDR3aa: CASSFYRVNTGELFF; CDR3nt: TGTGCCAGCAGCTTCTACAGGGTCAACACCGGGGAGCTGTTTTTT
abundance: few; d_gene: NA; v_gene: TRBV5-1; j_gene: TRBJ2-3; CDR3aa: CASSLSTKTDTQYF; CDR3nt: TGCGCCAGCAGCCTTAGTACGAAGACAGATACGCAGTATTTT
abundance: NA; d_gene: TRBD2; v_gene: TRBV29-1; j_gene: TRBJ2-5; CDR3aa: CSVEDWATSGLQVRETQYF; CDR3nt: TGCAGCGTTGAAGATTGGGCAACTAGCGGGCTTCAAGTGAGAGAGACCCAGTACTTC
abundance: NA; d_gene: NA; v_gene: TRBV7-9; j_gene: TRBJ2-7; CDR3aa: CASSSEDGGYEQYF; CDR3nt: TGTGCCAGCAGCTCGGAGGACGGGGGCTACGAGCAGTACTTC